The 23 T cell receptor beta chains reported below all come from one sample, sequenced in a study of human T cells and chemical hapten exposure. Time point denoted: healthy volunteer bleed at 2 weeks. Extraction yielded total RNA from whole blood (unfractionated). TCRdb passed the RACE reads through MiXCR, listing each CDR3 protein once. The sample carries tens of thousands of distinct CDR3 sequences, about 7% recorded once. What was sequenced was whole blood. The receptors stem from a human donor in good health. Some clones in this sample may be carry-over from other donors' samples.

The sample holds a few counts of this clonotype. The chain recombines TRBV5-1 with TRBJ2-7; D is possibly TRBD2 (5 bases). The V end was cut by 4 bases, the J end by 3 bases, with 8 bases between. Looked up from germline, CDR1 is SGHRS and CDR2 is YFSETQ. The CDR3 is 12 residues long. In DNA, the CDR3 is TGCGCCAGCAGCCCCGGGAACTACGAGCAGTACTTC. Protein product: CASSPGNYEQYF.

This chain links TRBV5-6 with TRBJ1-2; D ambiguous. The V gene's germline CDR1 is SGHDT and CDR2 YYEEEE. The germline V and J ends were trimmed by 0 bases and 4 bases, with 7 bases remaining between them. CDR3 length equals 13 residues. CDR3 DNA: TGTGCCAGCAGCTTGGGGCAGAGCTATGGCTACACCTTC. Translation: CASSLGQSYGYTF. The full variable domain, in which reference TRBV5-6 and TRBJ1-2 provide the parts outside the CDR3, is DAGVTQSPTHLIKTRGQQVTLRCSPKSGHDTVSWYQQALGQGPQFIFQYYEEEERQRGNFPDRFSGHQFPNYSSELNVNALLLGDSALYLCASSLGQSYGYTFGSGTRLTVV.

V usage is TRBV3-1 and J usage is TRBJ1-1; a weak D match, TRBD1 (6 bases). V was shortened by 0 bases and J by 2 bases, with 16 bases between the two germline ends. The CDR3 sequence is 17 residues long. Germline assignment: CDR1 LGHDT and CDR2 YNNKEL (reference sequence). The CDR3 loop reads CASSQDRAGTPNTEAFF. CDR3 DNA sequence: TGTGCCAGCAGCCAAGATAGGGCCGGGACACCCAACACTGAAGCTTTCTTT.

This clonotype showed up many times. The rearrangement uses TRBV2 and TRBJ2-1; 12 bases are shared with TRBD2. The CDR3 runs to 15 residues. Looked up from germline, CDR1 is SNHLY and CDR2 is FYNNEI. Germline trimming cut 5 bases from V and 10 bases from J; bases unmatched to any gene: 9. CDR3 DNA sequence: TGTGCCAGCAGTCTAACTAGCGGGGGGCTAGGGGAGCAGTTCTTC. It encodes CASSLTSGGLGEQFF.

This clonotype was observed a few times. The V gene is TRBV4-1, the J gene TRBJ1-4; D uncertain. The CDR3 is made up of 15 amino acids. V was cut by 0 bases and J by 10 bases, with 15 bases left in between. Germline values: CDR1 MGHRA, CDR2 YSYEKL. The CDR3 spells CASSQEAAVGGKLFF. In DNA form, the CDR3 reads TGCGCCAGCAGCCAAGAGGCAGCGGTGGGAGGAAAACTGTTTTTT.

The table lists this clonotype with many counts. The chain carries TRBV5-5 and TRBJ2-5; 11 nucleotides line up with TRBD1. CDR1 is SGHKS, CDR2 YYEKEE, per germline (reference sequence). V trimming: 4 bases; J trimming: 5 bases; junction bases outside the gene matches: 7. The CDR3 spans 15 residues. The DNA of the CDR3 is TGTGCCAGCAGCAGATGGACAGGGGGCGCGGAGACCCAGTACTTC. As protein: CASSRWTGGAETQYF.

The chain joins TRBV12-3 or TRBV12-4 to TRBJ2-2, with no clear D. CDR3 length: 12 residues. Trimming took off 4 bases at V and 6 bases at J, with 6 bases between the two ends. CDR3 residues: CASSWSSGELFF. CDR3 DNA: TGTGCCAGCAGTTGGAGTTCCGGGGAGCTGTTTTTT.

This clonotype was detected only a few times. The rearrangement joins TRBV6-5 to TRBJ1-1; D call uncertain. This CDR3 spans 14 amino acids. CDR1 and CDR2 (germline): MNHEY, SVGAGI. Trimming removed 3 bases from V and 4 bases from J, with 12 bases in between. The chain's CDR3 is CASSYIGPGTEAFF. The CDR3 DNA sequence: TGTGCCAGCAGTTATATAGGTCCGGGCACTGAAGCTTTCTTT.

In this sample, this clonotype turned up a few times. The gene calls are TRBV28 and TRBJ1-5; 7 bases line up with TRBD1. V was clipped by 4 bases and J by 4 bases; unmatched bases: 7. Germline values: CDR1 MDHEN, CDR2 SYDVKM. This CDR3 contains 15 residues. The CDR3 sequence: CASSSPRQGNQPQHF. The CDR3 DNA reads as TGTGCCAGCAGTTCCCCCCGACAGGGTAATCAGCCCCAGCATTTT.

The rearrangement links TRBV3-1 to TRBJ1-1; D is ambiguous. The germline V and J ends were trimmed by 1 base and 0 bases, with 9 bases remaining between them. The CDR3 contains 15 residues. From germline, CDR1 is LGHDT and CDR2 YNNKEL (reference sequence). The CDR3, as DNA: TGTGCCAGCAGCCAAGGAAGAGGTCTGAACACTGAAGCTTTCTTT. Residues: CASSQGRGLNTEAFF.

This clonotype was picked up many times. The gene calls are TRBV12-3 or TRBV12-4 and TRBJ1-5; the D is unclear. The length of the CDR3 is 13 residues. The germline V and J ends were trimmed by 4 bases and 2 bases, with 6 bases remaining between them. CDR3 loop: CASSSVGNQPQHF. In DNA form, the CDR3 reads TGTGCCAGCAGTTCGGTCGGCAATCAGCCCCAGCATTTT.

The chain links TRBV14 to TRBJ2-1; D uncertain. V lost 4 bases and J 9 bases, leaving 16 bases between the germline ends. Germline V gives CDR1 SGHDN, CDR2 FVKESK. The CDR3 has 14 amino acids. CDR3 sequence: CASSLRLRGAEQFF. CDR3 coding DNA: TGTGCCAGCAGCCTTCGTTTGCGAGGAGCTGAGCAGTTCTTC.

The sample holds many counts of this clonotype. The rearrangement joins TRBV2 to TRBJ2-3, with 9 bases identical to TRBD1. J lost 1 base, V lost 5 bases, and 13 bases had no gene match. The V gene's germline CDR1 is SNHLY and CDR2 FYNNEI. CDR3 length equals 18 residues. The DNA for the CDR3 is TGTGCCAGCAGTAACCCGGACAGGGGAGCCTCTGGCACAGATACGCAGTATTTT. It is translated as CASSNPDRGASGTDTQYF.

This clonotype showed up many times. The chain couples TRBV29-1 to TRBJ1-1; no reliable D call. Trimming removed 0 bases at V and 1 base at J, with 6 bases between. Germline lookup yields CDR1 SQVTM and CDR2 ANQGSEA. The CDR3 consists of 13 residues. The CDR3 region is CSVEEGTNTEAFF. The CDR3 nucleotides read TGCAGCGTTGAAGAGGGCACGAACACTGAAGCTTTCTTT.

The genes are TRBV20-1 and TRBJ1-5; weak D call: TRBD1 (5 bases). The CDR3 extends over 16 amino acids. Per the germline V gene, CDR1 is DFQATT and CDR2 is SNEGSKA (reference sequence). Trimming left V 6 bases short and J 4 bases short, with 22 bases between. The CDR3 nucleotides read TGCAGTGCCTCTCAAGAACGCTGGGGGGGGAATCAGCCCCAGCATTTT. Translating gives CSASQERWGGNQPQHF.

A word on this clonotype: Being one base from a much bigger clone, this may be a read error. The chain links TRBV13 to TRBJ2-1, with TRBD1 as a possible D gene (8 bases). Trimming removed 5 bases at V and 7 bases at J, with 24 bases between. Germline lookup yields CDR1 PRHDT and CDR2 FYEKMQ (reference sequence). The CDR3 length is 17 residues. The CDR3 sequence: CASSLSGWTGRVNEQFF. DNA of the CDR3: TGTGCCAGCAGCCTGAGCGGCTGGACAGGGAGGGTTAATGAGCAGTTCTTC.

This clonotype has a count of ten or more. The J gene is TRBJ2-7, the V gene TRBV28; D may match TRBD1 or TRBD2 (5 bases each). This CDR3 region has 14 residues. The germline V gene encodes CDR1 MDHEN and CDR2 SYDVKM. V lost 5 bases and J 4 bases, leaving 15 bases between the germline ends. The CDR3 region has the DNA TGTGCCAGCAGTCCCCTGGGACCTTCATACGAGCAGTACTTC. It is translated as CASSPLGPSYEQYF.

The sample holds many counts of this clonotype. The rearrangement uses TRBV5-1 and TRBJ1-3; D is uncertain. V lost 6 bases and J 0 bases, leaving 10 bases between the germline ends. The CDR3 has 14 residues. CDR1 SGHRS and CDR2 YFSETQ come from the germline V gene. CDR3 sequence: CASMNGSSGNTIYF. CDR3 DNA: TGCGCCAGCATGAACGGCTCCTCTGGAAACACCATATATTTT.

This clonotype was counted at least ten times. This rearrangement joins TRBV12-1 to TRBJ1-1; the D call of TRBD1 is as the table states it, not checked on the DNA. TRBV12-1 constitutes a pseudogene. This CDR3 spans 16 amino acids. Here the CDR3 DNA reads TGTGCCAGCAGCTACCGGGACAGGGGGCCGAACACTGAAGCTTTCTTT. It codes for CASSYRDRGPNTEAFF.

The rearrangement joins TRBV29-1 to TRBJ2-6; D gene ambiguous. Trimming cost V 0 bases and J 0 bases, with 12 bases left between them. Looked up from germline, CDR1 is SQVTM and CDR2 is ANQGSEA. The CDR3 contains 17 residues. Here the CDR3 reads CSVEDLPESSGANVLTF. The CDR3 coding sequence is TGCAGCGTTGAAGATCTTCCAGAGAGCTCTGGGGCCAACGTCCTGACTTTC. The full variable domain, with the rest looked up from reference TRBV29-1 and TRBJ2-6, is SAVISQKPSRDICQRGTSLTIQCQVDSQVTMMFWYRQQPGQSLTLIATANQGSEATYESGFVIDKFPISRPNLTFSTLTVSNMSPEDSSIYLCSVEDLPESSGANVLTFGAGSRLTVL.

This CDR3 is CASSPGEGSDTF. CDR3 bases: TGCGCCAGCAGCCCAGGGGAAGGGAGCGACACCTTC. The rearrangement joins TRBV5-1 to TRBJ1-2, with D tentatively TRBD1 (6 bases). This CDR3 region has 12 residues. The V gene lost 4 bases and the J gene lost 12 bases, with 16 bases spanning the gap. The germline gives CDR1 SGHRS, CDR2 YFSETQ.

This chain connects TRBV6-5 to TRBJ2-5; 7 bases are shared with TRBD2. Trimming cost V 2 bases and J 5 bases; bases outside gene matches: 5. Germline V gives CDR1 MNHEY, CDR2 SVGAGI. This CDR3 is 14 amino acids long. The CDR3 sequence: CASSYLGGTETQYF. CDR3 in DNA: TGTGCCAGCAGTTACCTGGGGGGGACCGAGACCCAGTACTTC.

The rearrangement joins TRBV2 to TRBJ1-4; 8 nucleotides match TRBD1. CDR3 size: 13 residues. V lost 8 bases, J lost 7 bases, and 6 bases stayed unmatched. CDR1 SNHLY and CDR2 FYNNEI come from the germline V gene. CDR3: CASSTGGSEKLFF. CDR3 coding DNA: TGTGCCAGCTCCACAGGGGGGAGTGAAAAACTGTTTTTT.